A single sample gave rise to the 8 T cell receptor beta chains below, sequenced in a study of post-analysis software for immune sequencing data. Study-wide results and caveats: Roughly 5 TRBV segments (TRBV5-6, TRBV5-1 and TRBV20-1 among them) occurred more frequently in patients than in controls.

The TCR beta cDNA libraries contained unique molecular identifiers. TCRdb re-called the PCR reads through MiXCR, storing one row per CDR3 protein. The table shows more than 450,000 distinct CDR3 sequences, with approximately 31% occurring only once. Which antigens these TCRs recognize remains unknown. The source material was blood. The receptors were sampled from a girl aged 2 to 17 with multiple sclerosis.

This chain joins TRBV11-2 and TRBJ2-1; D is possibly TRBD1 or TRBD2 (6 bases each). The better agreement between TRBJ2-7 and the DNA end casts doubt on the J call. CDR3 length: 17 amino acids. Germline lookup yields CDR1 SGHAT and CDR2 FQNNGV. Here the CDR3 DNA reads TGTGCCAGCAGCCCCATCCAGGGGAGGAGGACCTACAATGAGCAGTACTTC. Amino acids: CASSPIQGRRTYNEQYF.

This clonotype was counted a few times. This rearrangement joins TRBV7-9 to TRBJ2-1, with 10 positions matching TRBD2. Germline values: CDR1 SEHNR, CDR2 FQNEAQ (reference sequence). The CDR3 consists of 15 residues. The trim removed 3 bases at V and 8 bases at J, leaving 7 bases unmatched. The CDR3 reads CASSFAAGGIDEQFF. DNA of the CDR3: TGTGCCAGCAGCTTTGCAGCGGGGGGGATCGATGAGCAGTTCTTC. The variable domain in full, completed from reference TRBV7-9 and TRBJ2-1, reads DTGVSQNPRHKITKRGQNVTFRCDPISEHNRLYWYRQTLGQGPEFLTYFQNEAQLEKSRLLSDRFSAERPKGSFSTLEIQRTEQGDSAMYLCASSFAAGGIDEQFFGPGTRLTVL.

This clonotype appeared a few times. J is TRBJ2-7 and V is TRBV5-1; TRBD1 agrees at 8 bases. The CDR3 is 15 residues long. V lost 6 bases to trimming and J lost 3 bases; unmatched junction nucleotides: 11. In germline, CDR1 is SGHRS, CDR2 YFSETQ. The CDR3, as DNA: TGCGCCAGCAACTCCGGACAGGGCATTGGCTACGAGCAGTACTTC. This encodes CASNSGQGIGYEQYF.

The rearrangement uses TRBV4-1 and TRBJ2-6; 10 bases line up with TRBD1. Germline CDR1 is MGHRA and CDR2 is YSYEKL. J lost 2 bases, V lost 5 bases, and 6 bases had no gene match. CDR3 length equals 17 residues. CDR3 bases: TGCGCCAGCAGCTTTCCGACAGGGGGCGCTGGGGCCAACGTCCTGACTTTC. Translating it yields CASSFPTGGAGANVLTF.

This clonotype was detected a few times. The chain recombines TRBV10-3 with TRBJ2-7; 10 bases map to TRBD1. The junction had 5 bases not matched to a gene; V was cut back by 6 bases and J by 0 bases. The CDR3 extends over 15 amino acids. Germline CDR1 and CDR2: ENHRY and SYGVKD. CDR3 nucleotides: TGTGCCATCAGAGGGACAGGGGATTACTCCTACGAGCAGTACTTC. Protein: CAIRGTGDYSYEQYF.

Of note for this clonotype: At one of its ends the junction is not consistent with the germline gene, which may arise from a read error. The chain recombines TRBV6-5 with TRBJ1-2, with 10 nucleotides matching TRBD1. The germline V gene encodes CDR1 MNHEY and CDR2 SVGAGI. This CDR3 has 15 amino acids. The CDR3 DNA reads as TGTGCCAGCAGTCCAGGACAGGGGGTTATCTATGGCCACACCTTC. As protein: CASSPGQGVIYGHTF.

This rearrangement joins TRBV20-1 to TRBJ1-1, with D unclear. CDR1 and CDR2 from the germline V gene are DFQATT and SNEGSKA (reference sequence). This CDR3 has 14 amino acids. Trimming left V 7 bases short and J 3 bases short, with 18 bases between. CDR3 nucleotides: TGCAGTGGGGAAAGGTCTCCCGGGGACACTGAAGCTTTCTTT. Translation: CSGERSPGDTEAFF.

The sample holds a few counts of this clonotype. This chain joins TRBV6-4 and TRBJ2-3, with 11 bases lining up with TRBD2. Germline V gene sequence: CDR1 MRHNA, CDR2 SNTAGT. The CDR3 runs to 15 residues. J gave up 5 bases and V 3 bases, and 4 bases lay outside the gene matches. CDR3: CASSELAGDRDTQYF. The CDR3 bases are TGTGCCAGCAGTGAACTAGCGGGGGATCGAGATACGCAGTATTTT.